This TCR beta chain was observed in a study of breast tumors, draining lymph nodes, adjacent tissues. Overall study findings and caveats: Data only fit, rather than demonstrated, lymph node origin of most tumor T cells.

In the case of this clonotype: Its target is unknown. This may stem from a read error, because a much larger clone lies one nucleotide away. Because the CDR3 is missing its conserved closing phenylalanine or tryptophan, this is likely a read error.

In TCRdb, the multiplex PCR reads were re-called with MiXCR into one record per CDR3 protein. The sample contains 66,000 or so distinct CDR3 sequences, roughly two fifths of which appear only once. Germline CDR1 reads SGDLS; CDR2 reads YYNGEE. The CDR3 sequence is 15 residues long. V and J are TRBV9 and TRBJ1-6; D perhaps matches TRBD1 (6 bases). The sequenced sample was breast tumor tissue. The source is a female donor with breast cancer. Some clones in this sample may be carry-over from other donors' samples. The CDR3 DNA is TGTGTCAGCAGCCTTACGGACAGATCCAATTCACCCCTCCACCTT. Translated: CVSSLTDRSNSPLHL.